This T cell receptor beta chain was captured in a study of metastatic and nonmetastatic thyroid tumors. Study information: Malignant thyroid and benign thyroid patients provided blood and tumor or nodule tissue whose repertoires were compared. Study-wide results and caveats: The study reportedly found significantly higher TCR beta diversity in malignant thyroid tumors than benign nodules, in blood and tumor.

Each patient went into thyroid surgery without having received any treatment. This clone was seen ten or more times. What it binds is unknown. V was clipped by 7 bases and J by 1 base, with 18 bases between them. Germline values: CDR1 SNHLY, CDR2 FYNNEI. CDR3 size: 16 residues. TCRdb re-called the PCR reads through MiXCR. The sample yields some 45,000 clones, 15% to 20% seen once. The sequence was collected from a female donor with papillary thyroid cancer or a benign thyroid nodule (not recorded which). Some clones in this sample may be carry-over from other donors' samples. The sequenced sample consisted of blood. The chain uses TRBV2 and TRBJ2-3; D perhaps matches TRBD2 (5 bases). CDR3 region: CASKFFNGLRTDTQYF. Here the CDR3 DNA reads TGTGCCAGCAAGTTTTTTAACGGACTTCGCACAGATACGCAGTATTTT.